What follows are 21 T cell receptor beta chains derived from one specimen sequenced in a study of blood T cell repertoires in COVID-19. The repertoire was sequenced with immunoSEQ multiplex PCR; TCRdb's copy has only in-frame clones and lacks some. The table lists 200,000 to 250,000 clones, 65% to 85% of them singletons. The sample taken for sequencing was PBMCs or T cells enriched from blood (not recorded which). These receptors all stem from a woman aged 40 to 50 who had recovered from COVID-19.

The V gene is TRBV19, the J gene TRBJ2-1, with D possibly TRBD2 on 5 matching bases. The CDR3 totals 15 residues. Germline V gene sequence: CDR1 LNHDA, CDR2 SQIVND (reference sequence). V shed 8 bases and J shed 5 bases, with 19 bases lying between them. The CDR3 loop reads CASAPGIDINNEQFF. CDR3 DNA sequence: TGTGCCAGTGCTCCCGGGATTGATATCAACAATGAGCAGTTCTTC.

This rearrangement joins TRBV7-9 to TRBJ2-1; 10 nucleotides agree with TRBD2. This CDR3 is built from 16 residues. CDR1 SEHNR and CDR2 FQNEAQ come from the germline V gene (reference sequence). V lost 5 bases, J lost 4 bases, and 8 bases stayed unmatched. This CDR3 reads CASSPRAGGAYNEQFF. CDR3 DNA: TGTGCCAGCAGCCCCCGAGCGGGAGGGGCATACAATGAGCAGTTCTTC.

Remarks on this clone: Germline and junction disagree at one end, which may indicate a read error. The chain joins TRBV4-1 to TRBJ2-1, with TRBD2 matching over 9 bases. This CDR3 comprises 17 residues. From germline, CDR1 is MGHRA and CDR2 YSYEKL. The CDR3 nucleotides read TGCGCCAGCAACCAAAAAGGCGGCGGGAGGGGAAGTAATGAGCAGTTCTTC. Translating it yields CASNQKGGGRGSNEQFF.

The gene calls are TRBV30 and TRBJ1-6; D is possibly TRBD1 (5 bases). V lost 8 bases and J lost 7, with 15 bases in between. CDR1 and CDR2 (germline): GTSNPN, SVGIG (reference sequence). CDR3 length equals 13 residues. The CDR3 DNA sequence: TGTGCCGGTAGGGACTTCACGAATTCACCCCTCCACTTT. Translation gives CAGRDFTNSPLHF.

The V gene is TRBV30, the J gene TRBJ2-3, with 7 nucleotides matching TRBD2. V lost 3 bases, J lost 8 bases, and 23 bases stayed unmatched. The CDR3 is 18 amino acids. CDR1 and CDR2 (germline): GTSNPN, SVGIG (reference sequence). Here the CDR3 reads CAWSAGKPAGPARATQYF. DNA for the CDR3: TGTGCCTGGAGCGCGGGAAAACCAGCGGGACCTGCACGTGCTACGCAGTATTTT.

The rearrangement uses TRBV7-6 and TRBJ1-4; 8 bases are shared with TRBD1. The germline V gene encodes CDR1 SGHVS and CDR2 FNYEAQ. The CDR3 covers 15 residues. The J segment lost 5 bases and the V segment lost 5 bases, leaving 7 bases of the junction unmatched. CDR3 sequence: CASSGRDRPNEKLFF. The CDR3, as DNA: TGTGCCAGCAGCGGGCGGGACAGGCCGAATGAAAAACTGTTTTTT. Looking up the rest from reference TRBV7-6 and TRBJ1-4 gives the full variable domain: GAGVSQSPRYKVTKRGQDVALRCDPISGHVSLYWYRQALGQGPEFLTYFNYEAQQDKSGLPNDRFSAERPEGSISTLTIQRTEQRDSAMYRCASSGRDRPNEKLFFGSGTQLSVL.

With regard to this clone: Other DNA sequences of this sample code for an identical CDR3. This chain uses TRBV28 with TRBJ1-1; a weak D match, TRBD1 (6 bases). The V gene's germline CDR1 is MDHEN and CDR2 SYDVKM. V lost 5 bases to trimming and J lost 4 bases, with 14 bases between them. The CDR3 covers 14 residues. The CDR3 loop reads CASSLGGGGTEAFF. The CDR3, as DNA: TGTGCCAGCAGTCTAGGGGGTGGAGGCACTGAAGCTTTCTTT.

The V call is TRBV6-2 or TRBV6-3, the J call TRBJ2-5; 16 nucleotides line up with TRBD2. The CDR3 runs 17 residues. V shed 4 bases, J shed 5 bases, and the junction held 7 bases outside the gene matches. The germline gives CDR1 MNHEY, CDR2 SVGEGT. The CDR3 reads CASSSGTSGRARETQYF. The DNA for the CDR3 is TGTGCCAGCAGTTCCGGGACTAGCGGGAGGGCCCGGGAGACCCAGTACTTC.

V usage is TRBV7-6 and J usage is TRBJ2-7, with TRBD2 matching 9 bases. Germline CDR1 SGHVS, CDR2 FNYEAQ. V lost 5 bases and J lost 6; bases outside the gene matches: 14. The CDR3 is made up of 16 amino acids. The CDR3 protein is CASSPQSASGKLEQYV. CDR3 sequence (DNA): TGTGCCAGCAGCCCCCAGTCGGCTAGCGGGAAACTCGAGCAGTACGTC.

V is TRBV7-2 and J is TRBJ2-7; 7 bases line up with TRBD1. V lost 1 base and J lost 3; bases outside the gene matches: 6. Per germline, CDR1 SGHTA and CDR2 FQGNSA. The CDR3 has 15 residues. CDR3 nucleotide sequence: TGTGCCAGCAGCTTAGGCCTAGGGGGCGTCTACGAGCAGTACTTC. The encoded protein is CASSLGLGGVYEQYF.

The gene calls are TRBV28 and TRBJ2-3; 7 bases match TRBD2. This CDR3 is built from 14 residues. Germline loops: CDR1 MDHEN, CDR2 SYDVKM. Trimming removed 4 bases from V and 2 bases from J; junction bases left unmatched: 3. CDR3 residues: CASSSSGLTDTQYF. CDR3 DNA: TGTGCCAGCAGTTCTAGCGGCCTCACAGATACGCAGTATTTT.

This sequence joins TRBV15 and TRBJ2-7; 7 bases match TRBD2. This CDR3 has 17 amino acids. Germline V gene sequence: CDR1 LNHNV, CDR2 YYDKDF (reference sequence). The junction had 15 bases not matched to a gene; V was cut back by 3 bases and J by 4 bases. The CDR3 bases are TGTGCCACCAGCAGTCGATCCCTGGGAGGGGATTGGTACGAGCAGTACTTC. Translated, it gives CATSSRSLGGDWYEQYF.

The chain has TRBV14 and TRBJ1-2, with D possibly being TRBD1 (5 bases). Germline V gives CDR1 SGHDN, CDR2 FVKESK. Trimming removed 1 base from V and 0 bases from J, with 12 bases in between. This CDR3 has 16 amino acids. CDR3 loop: CASSQGWAGPNYGYTF. CDR3 coding DNA: TGTGCCAGCAGCCAAGGATGGGCAGGGCCTAACTATGGCTACACCTTC.

The chain links TRBV29-1 to TRBJ1-1; D remains ambiguous. Germline V gives CDR1 SQVTM, CDR2 ANQGSEA. CDR3 size: 13 residues. V shed 6 bases and J shed 1 base, with 12 bases lying between them. CDR3 loop: CSVGPLRNTEAFF. The CDR3 DNA reads as TGCAGCGTCGGTCCATTAAGGAACACTGAAGCTTTCTTT.

This clone was counted between two and nine times. The chain couples TRBV6-5 to TRBJ2-1; the D is unclear. Trimming stripped 6 bases from V and 2 bases from J, with 14 bases between. CDR3 length equals 15 residues. Germline V CDR1 and CDR2: MNHEY, SVGAGI. The CDR3 loop reads CASSSVHSAYNEQFF. The DNA for the CDR3 is TGTGCCAGCAGCAGTGTCCACAGTGCCTACAATGAGCAGTTCTTC.

The rearrangement joins TRBV5-1 to TRBJ1-2; D is unclear. This CDR3 has 14 residues. The V gene lost 0 bases and the J gene lost 6 bases, with 12 bases spanning the gap. CDR1 is SGHRS, CDR2 YFSETQ, per germline. The CDR3 region is CASSLVSGRDGYTF. The CDR3 region has the DNA TGCGCCAGCAGCTTGGTTTCGGGGAGGGATGGCTACACCTTC.

This chain links TRBV5-1 with TRBJ1-4, with D perhaps TRBD1 (5 bases). Trimming left V 0 bases short and J 4 bases short, with 13 bases between. This CDR3 is 16 amino acids long. In germline, CDR1 is SGHRS, CDR2 YFSETQ. CDR3 coding DNA: TGCGCCAGCAGCTTGGATGCGGGGCTGAATAATGAAAAACTGTTTTTT. Residues: CASSLDAGLNNEKLFF.

In its sample, this clone was seen once. The chain has TRBV5-5 and TRBJ2-3; a possible D gene is TRBD1 (5 bases). With 0 bases removed from V and 5 bases from J, the gap between germline ends came to 10 bases. Germline CDR1 is SGHKS and CDR2 is YYEKEE (reference sequence). The CDR3 contains 14 residues. CDR3 loop: CASSLEWGQDTQYF. The DNA of the CDR3 is TGTGCCAGCAGCTTGGAGTGGGGCCAAGATACGCAGTATTTT.

The genes are TRBV24-1 and TRBJ2-7, with D possibly matching TRBD1 (6 bases). Germline CDR1 and CDR2: KGHDR and SFDVKD. Trimming cost V 9 bases and J 3 bases, with 17 bases left between them. The CDR3 sequence is 14 residues long. CDR3 sequence: CATRPGTICYEQYV. DNA for the CDR3: TGTGCCACCCGACCCGGGACAATATGCTACGAGCAGTACGTC.

As to this clone: No DNA is shown, since the ends of the CDR3 on it are uncertain; the CDR3 is the one TCRdb lists. The chain joins TRBV28 to TRBJ1-1. CDR1 and CDR2 from the germline V gene are MDHEN and SYDVKM. Including both end residues, the CDR3 is 12 amino acids long. The CDR3 protein is CASSLSLREAFF.

The chain uses TRBV25-1 and TRBJ2-5, with D unclear. The length of the CDR3 is 15 residues. V was cut by 4 bases and J by 3 bases, with 15 bases left in between. In germline, CDR1 is MGHDK, CDR2 SYGVNS. CDR3 sequence reads: CASSGLKPEKETQYF. The CDR3 DNA follows: TGTGCCAGCAGTGGGCTAAAGCCGGAGAAAGAGACCCAGTACTTC.